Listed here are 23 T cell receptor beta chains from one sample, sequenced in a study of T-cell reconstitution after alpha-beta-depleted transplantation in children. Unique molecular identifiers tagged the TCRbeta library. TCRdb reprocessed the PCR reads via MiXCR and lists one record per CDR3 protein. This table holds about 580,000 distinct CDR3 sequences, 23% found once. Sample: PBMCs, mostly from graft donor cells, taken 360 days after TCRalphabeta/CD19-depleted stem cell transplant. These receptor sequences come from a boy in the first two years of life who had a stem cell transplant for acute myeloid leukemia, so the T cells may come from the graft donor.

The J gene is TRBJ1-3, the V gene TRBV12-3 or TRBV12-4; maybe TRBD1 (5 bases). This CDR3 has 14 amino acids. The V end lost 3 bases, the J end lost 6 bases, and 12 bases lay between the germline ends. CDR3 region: CASSFPTDQNTIYF. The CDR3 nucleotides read TGTGCCAGCAGTTTCCCGACAGACCAAAACACCATATATTTT.

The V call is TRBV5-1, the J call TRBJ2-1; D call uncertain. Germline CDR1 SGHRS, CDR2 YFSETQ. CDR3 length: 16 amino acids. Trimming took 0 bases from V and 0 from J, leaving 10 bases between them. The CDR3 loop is CASSLEAVSSYNEQFF. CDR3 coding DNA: TGCGCCAGCAGCTTGGAGGCAGTGAGCTCCTACAATGAGCAGTTCTTC.

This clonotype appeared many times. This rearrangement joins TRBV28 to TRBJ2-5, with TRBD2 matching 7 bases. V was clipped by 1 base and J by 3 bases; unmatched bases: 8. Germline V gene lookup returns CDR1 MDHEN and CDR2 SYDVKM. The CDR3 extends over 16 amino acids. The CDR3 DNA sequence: TGTGCCAGCAGTTTATTGGGGGGGGGACGGAAAGAGACCCAGTACTTC. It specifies CASSLLGGGRKETQYF.

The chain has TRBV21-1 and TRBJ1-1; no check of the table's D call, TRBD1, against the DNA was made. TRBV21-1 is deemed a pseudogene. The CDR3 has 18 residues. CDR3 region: CASSKWGGRGQPNTEAFF. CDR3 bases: TGTGCCAGCAGCAAATGGGGCGGCCGGGGCCAACCGAACACTGAAGCTTTCTTT.

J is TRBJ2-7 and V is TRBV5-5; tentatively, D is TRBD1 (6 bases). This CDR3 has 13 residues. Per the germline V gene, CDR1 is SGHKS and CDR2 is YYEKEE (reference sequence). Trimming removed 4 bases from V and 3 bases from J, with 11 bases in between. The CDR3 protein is CASSIAGDYEQYV. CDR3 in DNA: TGTGCCAGCAGCATTGCAGGGGACTACGAGCAGTACGTC.

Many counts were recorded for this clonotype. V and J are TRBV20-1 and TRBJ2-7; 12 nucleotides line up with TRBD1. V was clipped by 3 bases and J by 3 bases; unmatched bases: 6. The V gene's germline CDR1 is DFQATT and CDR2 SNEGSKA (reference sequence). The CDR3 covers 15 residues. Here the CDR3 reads CSARAGTGGDYEQYV. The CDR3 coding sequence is TGCAGTGCTAGGGCCGGGACAGGGGGCGACTACGAGCAGTACGTC.

CDR3 residues: CASSLRNYGLSYEQYF. As DNA, the CDR3 is TGTGCCAGCAGCTTGAGGAATTATGGCCTCTCCTACGAGCAGTACTTC. The gene calls are TRBV5-6 and TRBJ2-7; unclear D gene. Germline V lookup: CDR1 SGHDT, CDR2 YYEEEE. V lost 1 base, J lost 0 bases, and 14 bases lay in between. The CDR3 is 16 amino acids.

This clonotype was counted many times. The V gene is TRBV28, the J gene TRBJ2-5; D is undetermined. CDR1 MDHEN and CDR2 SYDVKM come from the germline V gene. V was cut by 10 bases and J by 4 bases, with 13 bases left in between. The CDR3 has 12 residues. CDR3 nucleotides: TGTGCCACCCGGTCTATCCGAGAGACCCAGTACTTC. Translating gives CATRSIRETQYF.

CDR3 amino acids: CASSLAKGQGEEAFF. For the CDR3, the DNA is TGTGCCAGCAGCTTAGCGAAGGGACAGGGCGAAGAAGCTTTCTTT. The gene calls are TRBV7-9 and TRBJ1-1; 9 bases are a match to TRBD1. The CDR3 runs to 15 residues. Germline-derived CDR1 and CDR2 are SEHNR and FQNEAQ (reference sequence). Germline trimming cut 0 bases from V and 8 bases from J; bases unmatched to any gene: 7.

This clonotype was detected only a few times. CDR3 loop: CASSLVTGANTGELFF. CDR3 DNA sequence: TGTGCCAGCAGCTTGGTGACGGGAGCGAACACCGGGGAGCTGTTTTTT. The chain links TRBV5-5 to TRBJ2-2; the D gene is possibly TRBD2 (6 bases). V shed 0 bases and J shed 0 bases, with 9 bases lying between them. Germline CDR1 SGHKS, CDR2 YYEKEE (reference sequence). The CDR3 consists of 16 residues.

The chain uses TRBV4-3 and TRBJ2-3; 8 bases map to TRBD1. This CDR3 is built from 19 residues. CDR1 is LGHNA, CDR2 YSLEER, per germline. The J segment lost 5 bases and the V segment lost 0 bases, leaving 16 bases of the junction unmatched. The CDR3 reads CASSQESRFLRGLGDTQYF. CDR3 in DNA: TGCGCCAGCAGCCAAGAATCCCGCTTTCTCAGGGGGCTGGGAGATACGCAGTATTTT.

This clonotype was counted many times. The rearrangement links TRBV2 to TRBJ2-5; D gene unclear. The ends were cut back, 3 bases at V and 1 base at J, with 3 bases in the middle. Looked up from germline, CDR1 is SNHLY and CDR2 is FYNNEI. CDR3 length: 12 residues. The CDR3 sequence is CASSDIQETQYF. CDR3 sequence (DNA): TGTGCCAGCAGTGACATCCAAGAGACCCAGTACTTC.

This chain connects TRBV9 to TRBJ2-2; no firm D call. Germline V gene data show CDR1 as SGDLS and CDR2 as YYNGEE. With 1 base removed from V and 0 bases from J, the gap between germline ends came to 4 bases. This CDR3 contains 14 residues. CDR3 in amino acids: CASSVRTNTGELFF. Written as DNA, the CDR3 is TGTGCCAGCAGCGTACGTACGAACACCGGGGAGCTGTTTTTT.

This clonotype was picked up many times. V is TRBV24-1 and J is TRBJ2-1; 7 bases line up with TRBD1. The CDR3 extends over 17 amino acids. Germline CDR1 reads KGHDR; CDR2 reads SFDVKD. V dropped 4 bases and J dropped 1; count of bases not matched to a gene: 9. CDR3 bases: TGTGCCACCAGTGACCCTTCAACAGGGGATTCCTACAATGAGCAGTTCTTC. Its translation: CATSDPSTGDSYNEQFF.

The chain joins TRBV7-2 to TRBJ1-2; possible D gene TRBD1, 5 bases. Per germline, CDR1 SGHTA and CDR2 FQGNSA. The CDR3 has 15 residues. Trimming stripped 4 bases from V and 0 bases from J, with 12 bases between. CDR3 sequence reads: CASSSLTDPNYGYTF. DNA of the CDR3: TGTGCCAGCAGCTCTCTGACAGACCCTAACTATGGCTACACCTTC.

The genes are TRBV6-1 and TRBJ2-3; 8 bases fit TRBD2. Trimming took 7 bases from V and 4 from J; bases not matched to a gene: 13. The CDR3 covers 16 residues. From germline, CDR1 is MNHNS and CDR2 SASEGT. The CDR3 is CASNDQAGGFSDTQYF. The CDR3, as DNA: TGTGCCAGCAACGACCAGGCGGGAGGTTTCTCAGATACGCAGTATTTT.

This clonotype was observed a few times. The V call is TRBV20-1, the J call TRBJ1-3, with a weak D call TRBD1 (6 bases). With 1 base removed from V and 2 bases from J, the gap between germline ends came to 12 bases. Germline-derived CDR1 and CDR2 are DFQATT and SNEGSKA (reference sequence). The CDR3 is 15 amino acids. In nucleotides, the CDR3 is TGCAGTGCTAGAGGGGAACAGGGCCCTGGAAACACCATATATTTT. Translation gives CSARGEQGPGNTIYF.

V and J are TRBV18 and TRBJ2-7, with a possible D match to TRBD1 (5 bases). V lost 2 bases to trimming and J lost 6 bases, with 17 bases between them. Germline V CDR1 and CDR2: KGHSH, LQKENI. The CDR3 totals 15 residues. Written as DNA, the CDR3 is TGTGCCAGCTCACCATCAGGGTTCGGCTTTGTCGAGCAGTACGTC. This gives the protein CASSPSGFGFVEQYV.

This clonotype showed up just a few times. The CDR3 sequence is CSATGTGDSETQYF. CDR3 DNA sequence: TGCAGTGCTACAGGGACAGGGGATTCGGAGACCCAGTACTTC. The J gene is TRBJ2-5, the V gene TRBV20-1; 10 nucleotides align to TRBD1. The V gene end was trimmed by 4 bases and the J gene end by 5 bases; junction bases not matched to a gene: 7. The germline V gene encodes CDR1 DFQATT and CDR2 SNEGSKA (reference sequence). The CDR3 loop spans 14 amino acids.

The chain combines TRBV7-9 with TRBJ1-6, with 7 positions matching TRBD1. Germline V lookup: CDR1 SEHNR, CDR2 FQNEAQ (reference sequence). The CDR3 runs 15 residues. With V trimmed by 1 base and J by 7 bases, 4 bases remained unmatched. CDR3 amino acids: CASSLVPRGNSPLHF. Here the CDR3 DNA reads TGTGCCAGCAGCTTAGTACCCAGGGGGAATTCACCCCTCCACTTT.

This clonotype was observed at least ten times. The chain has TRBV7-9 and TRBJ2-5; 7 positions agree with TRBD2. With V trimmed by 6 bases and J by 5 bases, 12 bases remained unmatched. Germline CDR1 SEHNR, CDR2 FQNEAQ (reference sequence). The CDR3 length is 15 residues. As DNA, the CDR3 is TGTGCCAGCAGTCACCCCTGGCGGGGGTTGGAGACCCAGTACTTC. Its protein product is CASSHPWRGLETQYF.

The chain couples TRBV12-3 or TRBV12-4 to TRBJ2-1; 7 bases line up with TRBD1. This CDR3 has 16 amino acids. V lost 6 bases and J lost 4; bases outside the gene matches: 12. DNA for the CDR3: TGTGCCAGCAGGAGGAGGTGGACAGGCATTTACAATGAGCAGTTCTTC. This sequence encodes CASRRRWTGIYNEQFF.

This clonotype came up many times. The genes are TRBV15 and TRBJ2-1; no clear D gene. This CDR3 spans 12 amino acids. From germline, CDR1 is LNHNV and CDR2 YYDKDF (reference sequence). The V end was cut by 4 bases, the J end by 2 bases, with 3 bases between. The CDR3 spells CATSKTYNEQFF. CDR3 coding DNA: TGTGCCACCAGCAAAACCTACAATGAGCAGTTCTTC.